This T cell receptor beta chain was retrieved from a study of tumor and adjacent non-tumor tissue in lung cancer. Study background: Samples averaged around 4 million productive TCRbeta reads each. The study, taken as a whole, reports: Significantly higher TCR diversity was found in tumor than normal lung. Normal lung showed higher cumulative top 100 clone frequency than tumor.

RNA was extracted from bulk tissue without any cell sorting. Donors were chemotherapy-naive, newly diagnosed lung cancer surgical patients in China, August–late 2014. From germline, CDR1 is SGHAT and CDR2 FQNNGV. There are 17 residues in the CDR3. Remarks on this clonotype: Its antigen is unknown. A read error is likely, as this CDR3 ends without the conserved phenylalanine or tryptophan.

A modified ARM-PCR protocol with three rounds of nested PCR amplified TCRbeta. One entry per CDR3 protein results from TCRdb running MiXCR on the multiplex PCR reads. The data contain roughly 81,000 distinct CDR3 sequences, around three fifths of them singletons. The chain couples TRBV11-2 to TRBJ1-1; 12 bases agree with TRBD1. Sample: lung tumor tissue. The clonotype comes from a man in his 70s with non-small cell lung cancer. The CDR3, as DNA: TGTGCCAGCAGCTTAGTCGGGGACAGGGGGCAGTACACTGATGCTTTCTAT. This codes for CASSLVGDRGQYTDAFY.